This T cell receptor (beta chain) was found in a study of blood T cell repertoires in COVID-19. The age range of participants was about 18 to 95 years, with residence in more than 20 US areas. Self-reported history from a screening survey and questionnaire set each donor's cohort. Those designated as exposed participants met a COVID-19 case within 2 weeks before study entry. Source study methods: Reference gene primer amplification yielded estimated nucleated cell counts. Clones were read by immunoSEQ multiplex PCR, and TCRdb kept only the in-frame ones, dropping some. The V and J calls and the clone size are those of that table, but D and trimming were determined from the DNA. The data hold under 150,000 clones, with less than 90% observed a single time. Germline V gene sequence: CDR1 ENHRY, CDR2 SYGVKD. CDR3 length equals 16 residues. V lost 5 bases to trimming and J lost 7 bases; unmatched junction nucleotides: 13.

The origin of this receptor is a woman in her 50s who had been exposed to COVID-19. Input material: PBMCs or T cells enriched from blood (not recorded which). The chain links TRBV10-3 to TRBJ2-5; 10 bases line up with TRBD2. CDR3 in amino acids: CAISKPGLAVLGTQYF. CDR3 nucleotide sequence: TGTGCCATCAGTAAACCTGGACTAGCGGTCCTGGGGACCCAGTACTTC.